This TCR beta chain comes out of a study of preoperative IRX-2 immunotherapy in early breast cancer. Described treatment: preoperative locoregional IRX-2 cytokine immunotherapy. This phase Ib study tested locoregional IRX-2 cytokine immunotherapy given before surgery. Trimming shortened V by 4 bases and J by 4 bases, and 13 bases separated the two germline ends. Germline V gene data show CDR1 as SGHNT and CDR2 as YYREEE (reference sequence). This CDR3 region has 14 residues. Sequencing was performed with immunoSEQ multiplex PCR; in TCRdb, only in-frame clones are kept and a portion is missing. The repertoire has about 23,000 clones, over 75% of them found once; the top ten carry roughly 8.9%.

This sample comprised tumor tissue, obtained after IRX-2 immunotherapy. This clonotype originated in a human donor with breast cancer. J is TRBJ2-3 and V is TRBV5-4; possibly TRBD2 for D (7 bases). CDR3 bases: TGTGCCAGCAGCCCCGGGGGGCCCGCAGATACGCAGTATTTT. Translating gives CASSPGGPADTQYF.